The 27 T cell receptor beta chains given below trace back to one sample, sequenced in a study of blood T cell repertoires in COVID-19. Assay: immunoSEQ multiplex PCR; the TCRdb copy retains only in-frame clones and omits some. This sample has approximately 260,000 clones, with around 87% found just once. The sample taken for sequencing was peripheral blood. These receptors were collected from a man between 18 and 35 years old with active or convalescent COVID-19.

V and J are TRBV7-2 and TRBJ2-1; D gene uncertain. Germline loops: CDR1 SGHTA, CDR2 FQGNSA. The CDR3 is made up of 11 amino acids. V lost 5 bases and J lost 9, with 8 bases in between. The CDR3 spells CASSPRSEQFF. CDR3 bases: TGTGCCAGCAGCCCCCGTAGTGAGCAGTTCTTC. Full variable domain (remainder filled in from reference TRBV7-2 and TRBJ2-1): GAGVSQSPSNKVTEKGKDVELRCDPISGHTALYWYRQSLGQGLEFLIYFQGNSAPDKSGLPSDRFSAERTGGSVSTLTIQRTQQEDSAVYLCASSPRSEQFFGPGTRLTVL.

The rearrangement joins TRBV6-2 or TRBV6-3 to TRBJ2-7, with D tentatively TRBD2 (6 bases). This CDR3 has 15 amino acids. V dropped 0 bases and J dropped 0 bases, with 9 bases sitting between them. CDR1 is MNHEY and CDR2 is SVGEGT in the germline V gene. The CDR3 spells CASSYSGTFSYEQYF. In DNA form, the CDR3 reads TGTGCCAGCAGTTACTCGGGGACTTTCTCCTACGAGCAGTACTTC.

The chain couples TRBV12-3 or TRBV12-4 to TRBJ1-5; no clear D. The CDR3 has 13 amino acids. Trimming left V 6 bases short and J 2 bases short, with 8 bases between. The CDR3 spells CASSSRGNQPQHF. In nucleotides, the CDR3 is TGTGCCAGCAGCTCCCGCGGCAATCAGCCCCAGCATTTT.

CDR3 sequence: CASSVAWPPYNEQFF. The CDR3 nucleotides are TGTGCCAGCAGCGTAGCCTGGCCCCCCTACAATGAGCAGTTCTTC. The chain is built from TRBV9 and TRBJ2-1; D is uncertain. The CDR3 consists of 15 residues. The V gene's germline CDR1 is SGDLS and CDR2 YYNGEE. Trimming left V 0 bases short and J 2 bases short, with 9 bases between.

The V and J genes are TRBV7-7 and TRBJ2-5; 9 bases agree with TRBD1. The CDR3 length is 18 residues. Germline CDR1 and CDR2: SSHAT and FNYEAQ (reference sequence). Germline trimming cut 5 bases from V and 5 bases from J; bases unmatched to any gene: 18. Written as DNA, the CDR3 is TGTGCCAGCAGCACCTACCCCCCCGGGACAGGGTCAGGGGAGACCCAGTACTTC. It codes for CASSTYPPGTGSGETQYF.

The chain recombines TRBV19 with TRBJ2-2; D remains unclear. V shed 2 bases and J shed 3 bases, with 7 bases lying between them. This CDR3 comprises 14 residues. Germline values: CDR1 LNHDA, CDR2 SQIVND (reference sequence). This CDR3 is CASSITGYTGELFF. CDR3 nucleotides: TGTGCCAGTAGTATAACCGGTTACACCGGGGAGCTGTTTTTT.

V and J are TRBV5-1 and TRBJ1-1, with 9 bases that match TRBD1. The CDR3 is made up of 14 amino acids. Germline V CDR1 and CDR2: SGHRS, YFSETQ. V gave up 3 bases and J gave up 1 base; unmatched junction bases: 1. In nucleotides, the CDR3 is TGCGCCAGCAGCTCGACAGGGGGGAACACTGAAGCTTTCTTT. It codes for CASSSTGGNTEAFF.

This chain links TRBV5-4 with TRBJ2-2; 7 bases align to TRBD1. From germline, CDR1 is SGHNT and CDR2 YYREEE (reference sequence). The CDR3 sequence is 15 residues long. V shed 4 bases, J shed 7 bases, and the junction held 10 bases outside the gene matches. CDR3 loop: CASSAAGTADGELFF. The CDR3 region has the DNA TGTGCCAGCAGCGCCGCCGGGACAGCCGACGGGGAGCTGTTTTTT.

This chain uses TRBV6-4 with TRBJ2-1, with a weak D call TRBD2 (6 bases). The V gene lost 4 bases and the J gene lost 7 bases, with 20 bases spanning the gap. Germline-derived CDR1 and CDR2 are MRHNA and SNTAGT. The CDR3 extends over 16 amino acids. The CDR3 protein is CASSALPGLLLNEQFF. DNA for the CDR3: TGTGCCAGCAGTGCGCTTCCGGGACTTCTTTTGAATGAGCAGTTCTTC.

The chain uses TRBV9 and TRBJ2-2; 7 bases fit TRBD1. This CDR3 comprises 16 residues. CDR1 and CDR2 from the germline V gene are SGDLS and YYNGEE. V lost 0 bases, J lost 1 base, and 3 bases stayed unmatched. The CDR3 loop is CASSVDPGGNTGELFF. CDR3 coding DNA: TGTGCCAGCAGCGTAGATCCAGGGGGGAACACCGGGGAGCTGTTTTTT. Full variable domain (missing parts from reference TRBV9 and TRBJ2-2): DSGVTQTPKHLITATGQRVTLRCSPRSGDLSVYWYQQSLDQGLQFLIQYYNGEERAKGNILERFSAQQFPDLHSELNLSSLELGDSALYFCASSVDPGGNTGELFFGEGSRLTVL.

This chain joins TRBV6-5 and TRBJ2-2, with D possibly matching TRBD1 (5 bases). The CDR3 spans 12 residues. Trimming cost V 7 bases and J 5 bases, with 8 bases left between them. From germline, CDR1 is MNHEY and CDR2 SVGAGI. The CDR3 nucleotides are TGTGCCAGCACTAGGGGTACCGGGGAGCTGTTTTTT. Translating it yields CASTRGTGELFF.

The genes are TRBV6-2 or TRBV6-3 and TRBJ2-7; maybe TRBD1 (6 bases). The V and J ends lost 4 bases and 2 bases respectively, with 24 bases between them. Germline V gives CDR1 MNHEY, CDR2 SVGEGT. This CDR3 has 18 residues. The CDR3 spells CASSSIRDTRENPYEQYF. CDR3 sequence (DNA): TGTGCCAGCAGTTCAATAAGGGACACTAGGGAGAACCCCTACGAGCAGTACTTC.

This clone was seen more than once but under ten times. The genes are TRBV6-1 and TRBJ1-2; a possible D gene is TRBD1 (5 bases). CDR1 MNHNS and CDR2 SASEGT come from the germline V gene. This CDR3 contains 12 residues. V shed 1 base and J shed 7 bases, with 7 bases lying between them. CDR3 amino acids: CASSEGGVGYTF. In nucleotides, the CDR3 is TGTGCCAGCAGTGAAGGGGGCGTTGGCTACACCTTC.

The chain has TRBV29-1 and TRBJ2-2, with 11 positions matching TRBD2. The germline gives CDR1 SQVTM, CDR2 ANQGSEA. The CDR3 length is 12 residues. The CDR3 DNA follows: TGCGGTGGGACTAGCGGATACGGGGAGCTGTTTTTT. It encodes CGGTSGYGELFF.

The J gene is TRBJ1-1, the V gene TRBV5-1; D remains unclear. Germline V lookup: CDR1 SGHRS, CDR2 YFSETQ. This CDR3 spans 18 amino acids. The ends were cut back, 4 bases at V and 4 bases at J, with 26 bases in the middle. CDR3 region: CASSPYDRLAVPSTEAFF. The CDR3 DNA follows: TGCGCCAGCAGCCCCTACGATCGGTTAGCAGTACCAAGCACTGAAGCTTTCTTT.

The chain recombines TRBV29-1 with TRBJ2-2; 13 bases match TRBD2. Germline CDR1 is SQVTM and CDR2 is ANQGSEA. The CDR3 has 14 residues. This chain's CDR3 is CIRPGLAGSGELFF. CDR3 bases: TGCATCCGCCCGGGACTAGCGGGGTCCGGGGAGCTGTTTTTT.

The chain links TRBV13 to TRBJ2-7; D unresolved. CDR1 is PRHDT and CDR2 is FYEKMQ in the germline V gene (reference sequence). This CDR3 has 12 residues. Trimming took off 3 bases at V and 0 bases at J, with 3 bases between the two ends. The CDR3 region is CASSFRSYEQYF. As DNA, the CDR3 is TGTGCCAGCAGCTTCCGCTCCTACGAGCAGTACTTC.

The V and J genes are TRBV20-1 and TRBJ1-4, with 7 bases identical to TRBD1. Per germline, CDR1 DFQATT and CDR2 SNEGSKA (reference sequence). V lost 5 bases and J lost 11; bases outside the gene matches: 5. The CDR3 has 11 amino acids. In DNA, the CDR3 is TGCAGTGCTGCGCGACAGGGCAAACTGTTTTTT. It is translated as CSAARQGKLFF.

The J gene is TRBJ1-2, the V gene TRBV6-5; D not certain. V was trimmed by 6 bases and J by 8 bases, leaving 10 bases between them. Per the germline V gene, CDR1 is MNHEY and CDR2 is SVGAGI. The CDR3 runs to 11 residues. The DNA for the CDR3 is TGTGCCAGCAGAGCCGGAGGAGGCTACACCTTC. It specifies CASRAGGGYTF.

The gene calls are TRBV9 and TRBJ2-1; D gene uncertain. The CDR3 runs 15 residues. Trimming left V 0 bases short and J 0 bases short, with 7 bases between. Germline lookup yields CDR1 SGDLS and CDR2 YYNGEE. The CDR3 nucleotides read TGTGCCAGCAGCGTAGGCTCTAGCTCCTACAATGAGCAGTTCTTC. It specifies CASSVGSSSYNEQFF.

Remarks on this clone: A read error is the likely source, as a far larger clone sits one nucleotide away. The chain combines TRBV3-1 (or the pseudogene TRBV3-2) with TRBJ2-5; 8 positions match TRBD2. CDR3 length: 14 residues. The germline V gene has CDR1 LGHDT and CDR2 YNNKEL (reference sequence). CDR3 residues: CATSQAGGGGTQYF. CDR3 sequence (DNA): TGTGCCACCAGCCAAGCCGGGGGGGGAGGGACCCAGTACTTC.

The chain recombines TRBV6-1 with TRBJ2-7, with D hard to call. There are 13 residues in the CDR3. Germline CDR1 and CDR2: MNHNS and SASEGT. Between the trimmed V and J ends, which lost 2 bases and 2 bases, there was a span of 7 bases. In nucleotides, the CDR3 is TGTGCCAGCAGTGAAACGGGTGCCTACGAGCAGTACTTC. Encoded protein: CASSETGAYEQYF.

The V and J genes are TRBV6-5 and TRBJ1-2; 9 nucleotides line up with TRBD1. V dropped 5 bases and J dropped 3; count of bases not matched to a gene: 7. Germline values: CDR1 MNHEY, CDR2 SVGAGI. There are 15 residues in the CDR3. The DNA of the CDR3 is TGTGCCAGCAGTCCCAGGACAGGGGCGGACTATGGCTACACCTTC. It is translated as CASSPRTGADYGYTF.

This clone occurred a few times. Other DNA sequences within the sample encode an identical CDR3. The CDR3 protein is CASSLQGNTEAFF. The DNA of the CDR3 is TGTGCCAGCAGCTTACAGGGTAACACTGAAGCTTTCTTT. V usage is TRBV7-3 and J usage is TRBJ1-1; the D gene is possibly TRBD1 (5 bases). Germline CDR1 reads SGHTA; CDR2 reads FQGTGA. The CDR3 spans 13 residues. V was pared by 2 bases and J by 2 bases, with 6 bases between. The full variable domain, in which reference TRBV7-3 and TRBJ1-1 provide the parts outside the CDR3, is GAGVSQTPSNKVTEKGKYVELRCDPISGHTALYWYRQSLGQGPEFLIYFQGTGAADDSGLPNDRFFAVRPEGSVSTLKIQRTERGDSAVYLCASSLQGNTEAFFGQGTRLTVV.

The CDR3 protein is CASRGYYEQYF. In DNA form, the CDR3 reads TGTGCCAGCCGGGGGTACTACGAGCAGTACTTC. The V and J genes are TRBV18 and TRBJ2-7; TRBD2 is a possible D gene (6 bases). CDR1 and CDR2 from the germline V gene are KGHSH and LQKENI. The CDR3 covers 11 residues. The V and J ends lost 8 bases and 3 bases respectively, with 8 bases between them.

As DNA, the CDR3 is TGTGCCTGGTCCTGGGGGGGAGCCTACAATGAGCAGTTCTTC. As protein: CAWSWGGAYNEQFF. V and J are TRBV30 and TRBJ2-1; TRBD2 aligns across 7 bases. The germline V gene has CDR1 GTSNPN and CDR2 SVGIG (reference sequence). V gave up 5 bases and J gave up 2 bases; unmatched junction bases: 6. The CDR3 is 14 amino acids.

The genes are TRBV7-2 and TRBJ2-3, with 12 positions matching TRBD2. There are 15 residues in the CDR3. Germline-derived CDR1 and CDR2 are SGHTA and FQGNSA. V lost 5 bases and J lost 5; bases outside the gene matches: 5. CDR3 in amino acids: CASSVRTSGKDTQYF. The CDR3 bases are TGTGCCAGCAGCGTAAGGACTAGCGGGAAAGATACGCAGTATTTT. The whole variable domain, filled in from reference TRBV7-2 and TRBJ2-3, reads GAGVSQSPSNKVTEKGKDVELRCDPISGHTALYWYRQSLGQGLEFLIYFQGNSAPDKSGLPSDRFSAERTGGSVSTLTIQRTQQEDSAVYLCASSVRTSGKDTQYFGPGTRLTVL.